The rows below give T cell receptor beta chains drawn from one sample of a study of early T cells in non-severe SARS-CoV-2 infection. TCRdb processed the 5' RACE reads anew with MiXCR; each CDR3 protein has one entry. Of around 82,000 distinct CDR3 sequences detected, 10% to 15% appear once; the ten largest clones hold approximately 3.6%. Sequenced sample: whole blood. All receptors come from an adult who was a healthcare worker with PCR-confirmed SARS-CoV-2 infection or an uninfected control (not recorded which). Both conserved end residues are trimmed from each CDR3. Clone size is not always given. Where it is, it says once, few, many or a class for expanded clones.

>TRBV7-3|many|TRBJ2-1
ASSFTGPYNEQF
>TRBV29-1|few|TRBJ2-1
SVDQLAGRRDEQF
>TRBV20-1|-|TRBJ2-3
SARDLGGTQY
>TRBV28|few|TRBJ2-7
ASSSLTSGSYEQY
>TRBV10-3|-|TRBJ1-2
AISEGEQGLIRGYT
>TRBV2|many|TRBJ2-7
ASIGRYRQGYEQY
>TRBV5-4|many|TRBJ2-7
ASSSATSGRRQY
>TRBV24-1|many|TRBJ1-5
ATCDRTGTNQPQH
>TRBV27|many|TRBJ2-1
ASSFLGTSGRRIYNEQF
>TRBV2|few|TRBJ2-3
ASSEWVDTQY
>TRBV27|many|TRBJ2-1
ASSLNPGVNSYNEQF
>TRBV4-1|few|TRBJ2-2
ASSQEDGWGNTGELF
>TRBV7-2|many|TRBJ1-2
ASSLASTYGYT
>TRBV5-1|few|TRBJ1-5
ASSLGDSHQPQH
>TRBV7-9|few|TRBJ2-2
ASSFRDPARELF
>TRBV20-1|-|TRBJ1-1
SARRDSVMNTEAF
>TRBV29-1|many|TRBJ2-1
SVFNNNEQF
>TRBV3-1|many|TRBJ1-2
ASSPPPTGMDYGYT
>TRBV5-5|-|TRBJ2-1
ASSFISDEQF
>TRBV7-6|few|TRBJ2-5
ASSFSLLGPQETQY
>TRBV25-1|many|TRBJ2-7
ASSESTSGRYEQY
>TRBV5-1|many|TRBJ2-7
ASSLVQGSYEQY
>TRBV20-1|many|TRBJ2-5
SARVAGTQETQY
>TRBV28|-|TRBJ2-1
ASSLQAGSYNEQF
>TRBV20-1|-|TRBJ2-1
SARDALSGGYNEQF
>TRBV6-1|-|TRBJ2-1
ASSVSYNEQF
>TRBV9|-|TRBJ2-3
ASSVTPSGRVDTQY
>TRBV4-1|-|TRBJ2-1
ASSQERGASGRDNEQF
>TRBV27|few|TRBJ1-3
ASSLSTGPGNTIY
>TRBV5-1|-|TRBJ2-2
ASRNPAGNTGELF
>TRBV11-2|few|TRBJ2-7
ASSSATGTGGYEQY
>TRBV6-5|many|TRBJ2-7
ASSYGGGSYEQY